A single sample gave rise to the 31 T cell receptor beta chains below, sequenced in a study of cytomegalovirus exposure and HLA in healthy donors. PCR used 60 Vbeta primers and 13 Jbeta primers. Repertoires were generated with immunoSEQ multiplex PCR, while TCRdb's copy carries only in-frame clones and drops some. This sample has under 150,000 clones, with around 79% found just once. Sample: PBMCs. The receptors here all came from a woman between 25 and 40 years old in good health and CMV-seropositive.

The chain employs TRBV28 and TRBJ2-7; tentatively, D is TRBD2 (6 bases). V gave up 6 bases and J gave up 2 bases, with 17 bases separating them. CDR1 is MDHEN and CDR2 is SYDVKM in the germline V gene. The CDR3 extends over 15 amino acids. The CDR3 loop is CASSPPGVKTYEQYF. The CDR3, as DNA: TGTGCCAGCAGCCCGCCGGGGGTGAAGACCTACGAGCAGTACTTC.

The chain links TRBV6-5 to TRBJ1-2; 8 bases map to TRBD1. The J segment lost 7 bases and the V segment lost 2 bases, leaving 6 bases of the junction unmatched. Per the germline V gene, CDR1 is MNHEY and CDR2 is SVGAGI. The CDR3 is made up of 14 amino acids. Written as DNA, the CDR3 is TGTGCCAGCAGTTACGGGCAGGGGGCCAGTGGCTACACCTTC. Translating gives CASSYGQGASGYTF.

CDR3 residues: CASSMGRGTEAFF. CDR3 coding DNA: TGTGCCAGTAGTATGGGGAGGGGGACTGAAGCTTTCTTT. This rearrangement joins TRBV19 to TRBJ1-1, with D possibly being TRBD1 (6 bases). Deletions cut 3 bases from V and 5 bases from J, with 10 bases between. The CDR3 is 13 amino acids. Germline assignment: CDR1 LNHDA and CDR2 SQIVND (reference sequence).

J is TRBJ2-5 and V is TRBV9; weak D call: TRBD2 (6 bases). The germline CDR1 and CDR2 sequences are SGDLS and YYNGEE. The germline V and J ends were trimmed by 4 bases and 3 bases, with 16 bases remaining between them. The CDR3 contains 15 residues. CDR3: CASSPHGRGEETQYF. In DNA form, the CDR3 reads TGTGCCAGCAGCCCCCACGGACGCGGGGAAGAGACCCAGTACTTC.

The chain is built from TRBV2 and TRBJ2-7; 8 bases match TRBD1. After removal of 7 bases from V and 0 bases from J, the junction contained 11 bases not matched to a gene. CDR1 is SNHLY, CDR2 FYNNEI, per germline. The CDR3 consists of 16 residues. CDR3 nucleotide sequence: TGTGCCAGCATCCCGAAGGGACAGGTCAGCTCCTACGAGCAGTACTTC. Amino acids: CASIPKGQVSSYEQYF.

CDR3 in amino acids: CASSLRQDSTDTQYF. The CDR3 bases are TGTGCCAGTAGCCTCCGACAGGACTCCACAGATACGCAGTATTTT. This chain connects TRBV19 to TRBJ2-3; D is perhaps TRBD1 (6 bases). Germline CDR1 is LNHDA and CDR2 is SQIVND (reference sequence). The CDR3 loop spans 15 amino acids. V dropped 6 bases and J dropped 2 bases, with 15 bases sitting between them.

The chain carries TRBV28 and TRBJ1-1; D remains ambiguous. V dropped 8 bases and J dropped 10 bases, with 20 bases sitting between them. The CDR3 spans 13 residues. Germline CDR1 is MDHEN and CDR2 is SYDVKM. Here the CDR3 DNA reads TGTGCCAGCCAAAAACCCGCTGGAGTCGGAGCTTTCTTT. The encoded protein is CASQKPAGVGAFF.

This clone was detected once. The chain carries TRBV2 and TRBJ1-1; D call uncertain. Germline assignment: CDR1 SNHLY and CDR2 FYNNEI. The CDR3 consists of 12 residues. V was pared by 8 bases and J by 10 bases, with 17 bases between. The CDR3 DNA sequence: TGTGCCAGCGCTCGGGATTTGAGTGGAGCTTTCTTT. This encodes CASARDLSGAFF.

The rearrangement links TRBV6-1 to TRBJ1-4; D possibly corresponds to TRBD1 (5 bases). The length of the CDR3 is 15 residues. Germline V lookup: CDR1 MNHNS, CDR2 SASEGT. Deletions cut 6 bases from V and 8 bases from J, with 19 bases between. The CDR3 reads CASRVDRVASEKLFF. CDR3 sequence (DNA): TGTGCCAGCAGGGTAGACAGAGTGGCCTCGGAAAAACTGTTTTTT.

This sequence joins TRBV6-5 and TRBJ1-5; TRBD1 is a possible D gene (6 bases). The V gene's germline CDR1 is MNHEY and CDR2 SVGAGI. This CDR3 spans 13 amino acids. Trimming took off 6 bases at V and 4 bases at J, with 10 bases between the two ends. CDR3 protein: CASRATGNQPQHF. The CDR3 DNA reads TGTGCCAGCAGGGCAACAGGGAATCAGCCCCAGCATTTT.

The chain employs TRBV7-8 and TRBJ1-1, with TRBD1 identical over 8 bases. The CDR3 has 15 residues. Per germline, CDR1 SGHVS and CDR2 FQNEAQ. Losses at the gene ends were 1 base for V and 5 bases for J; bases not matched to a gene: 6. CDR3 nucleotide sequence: TGTGCCAGCAGCTTAGGCGGACAGGGAGAAACTGAAGCTTTCTTT. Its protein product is CASSLGGQGETEAFF.

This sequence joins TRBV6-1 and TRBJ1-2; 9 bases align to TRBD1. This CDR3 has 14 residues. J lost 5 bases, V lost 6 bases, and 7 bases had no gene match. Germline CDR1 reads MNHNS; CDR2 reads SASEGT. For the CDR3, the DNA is TGTGCCAGCAGAGGGACAGGGAAGGGGTATGGCTACACCTTC. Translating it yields CASRGTGKGYGYTF.

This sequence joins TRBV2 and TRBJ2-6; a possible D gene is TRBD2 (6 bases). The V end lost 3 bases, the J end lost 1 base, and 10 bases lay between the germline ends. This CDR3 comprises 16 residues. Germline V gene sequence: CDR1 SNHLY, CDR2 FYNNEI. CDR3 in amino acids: CASSEVRGSGANVLTF. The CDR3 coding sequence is TGTGCCAGCAGTGAGGTGCGGGGTTCTGGGGCCAACGTCCTGACTTTC. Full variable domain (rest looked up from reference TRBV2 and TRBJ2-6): EPEVTQTPSHQVTQMGQEVILRCVPISNHLYFYWYRQILGQKVEFLVSFYNNEISEKSEIFDDQFSVERPDGSNFTLKIRSTKLEDSAMYFCASSEVRGSGANVLTFGAGSRLTVL.

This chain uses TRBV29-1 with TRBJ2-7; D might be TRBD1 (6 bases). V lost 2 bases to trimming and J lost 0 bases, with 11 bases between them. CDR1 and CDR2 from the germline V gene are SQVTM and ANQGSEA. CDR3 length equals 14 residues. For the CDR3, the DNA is TGCAGCGTTGAACCCCCGGACAGCTCCTACGAGCAGTACTTC. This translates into CSVEPPDSSYEQYF.

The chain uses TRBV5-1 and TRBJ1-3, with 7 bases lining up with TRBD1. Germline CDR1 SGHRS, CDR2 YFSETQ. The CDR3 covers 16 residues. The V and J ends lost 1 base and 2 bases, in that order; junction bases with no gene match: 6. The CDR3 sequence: CASSLWVQGAGNTIYF. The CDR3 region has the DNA TGCGCCAGCAGCTTGTGGGTCCAGGGGGCTGGAAACACCATATATTTT.

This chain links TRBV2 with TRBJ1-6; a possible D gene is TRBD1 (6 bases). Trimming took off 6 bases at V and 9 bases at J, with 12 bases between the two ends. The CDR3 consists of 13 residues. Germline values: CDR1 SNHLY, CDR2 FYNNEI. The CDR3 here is CASRVKGVSPLHF. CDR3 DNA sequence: TGTGCCAGCAGGGTTAAGGGGGTTTCACCCCTCCACTTT.

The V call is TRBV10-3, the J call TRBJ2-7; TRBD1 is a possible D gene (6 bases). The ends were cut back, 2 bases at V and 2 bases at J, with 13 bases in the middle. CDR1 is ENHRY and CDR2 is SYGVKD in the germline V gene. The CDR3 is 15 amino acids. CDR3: CAISEPGQPPYEQYF. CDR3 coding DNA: TGTGCCATCAGTGAGCCCGGACAGCCCCCCTACGAGCAGTACTTC.

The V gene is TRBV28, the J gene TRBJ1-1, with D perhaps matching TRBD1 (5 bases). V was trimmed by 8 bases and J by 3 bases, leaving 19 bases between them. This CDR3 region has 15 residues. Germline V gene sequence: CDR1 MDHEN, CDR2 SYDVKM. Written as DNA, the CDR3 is TGTGCCAGCGTTGTCGGTACCCTAGGGGACACTGAAGCTTTCTTT. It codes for CASVVGTLGDTEAFF.

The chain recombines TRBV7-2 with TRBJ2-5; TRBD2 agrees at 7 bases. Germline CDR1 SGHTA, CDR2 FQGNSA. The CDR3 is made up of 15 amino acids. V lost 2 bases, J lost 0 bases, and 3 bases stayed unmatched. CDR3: CASSLRAGDQETQYF. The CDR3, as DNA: TGTGCCAGCAGCTTAAGGGCGGGGGACCAAGAGACCCAGTACTTC. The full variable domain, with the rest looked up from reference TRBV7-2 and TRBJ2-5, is GAGVSQSPSNKVTEKGKDVELRCDPISGHTALYWYRQSLGQGLEFLIYFQGNSAPDKSGLPSDRFSAERTGGSVSTLTIQRTQQEDSAVYLCASSLRAGDQETQYFGPGTRLLVL.

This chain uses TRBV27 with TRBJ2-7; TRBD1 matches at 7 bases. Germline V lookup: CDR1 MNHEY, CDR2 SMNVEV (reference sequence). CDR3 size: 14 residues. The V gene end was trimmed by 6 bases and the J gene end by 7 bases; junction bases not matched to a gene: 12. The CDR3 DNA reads TGTGCCAGCAGGTCGGGACAGTACTCCCTGGAGCAGTACTTC. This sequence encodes CASRSGQYSLEQYF.

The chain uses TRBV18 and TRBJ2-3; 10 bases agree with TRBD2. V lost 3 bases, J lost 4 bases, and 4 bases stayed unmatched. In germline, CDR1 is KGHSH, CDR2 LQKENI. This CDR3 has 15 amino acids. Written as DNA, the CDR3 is TGTGCCAGCTCACCTGGTCTAGCGGGGGCAGATACGCAGTATTTT. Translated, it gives CASSPGLAGADTQYF.

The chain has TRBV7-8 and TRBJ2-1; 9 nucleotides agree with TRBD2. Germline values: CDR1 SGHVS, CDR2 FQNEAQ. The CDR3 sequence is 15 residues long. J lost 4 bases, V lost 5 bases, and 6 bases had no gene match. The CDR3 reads CASSPSGGFYNEQFF. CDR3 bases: TGTGCCAGCAGCCCCAGCGGGGGGTTTTACAATGAGCAGTTCTTC.

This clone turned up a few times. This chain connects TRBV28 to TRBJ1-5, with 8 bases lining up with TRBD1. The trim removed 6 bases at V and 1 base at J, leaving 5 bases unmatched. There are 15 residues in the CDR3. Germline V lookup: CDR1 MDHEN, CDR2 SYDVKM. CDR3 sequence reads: CASRLGQGSNQPQHF. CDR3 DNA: TGTGCCAGCAGACTCGGACAGGGAAGCAATCAGCCCCAGCATTTT.

Written as DNA, the CDR3 is TGCAGCGTTACGGACAGGAGAAACGAGCAGTACTTC. Amino acid sequence: CSVTDRRNEQYF. The rearrangement joins TRBV29-1 to TRBJ2-7; 7 bases are a match to TRBD1. Per the germline V gene, CDR1 is SQVTM and CDR2 is ANQGSEA. Trimming took 5 bases from V and 5 from J; bases not matched to a gene: 6. The CDR3 loop spans 12 amino acids.

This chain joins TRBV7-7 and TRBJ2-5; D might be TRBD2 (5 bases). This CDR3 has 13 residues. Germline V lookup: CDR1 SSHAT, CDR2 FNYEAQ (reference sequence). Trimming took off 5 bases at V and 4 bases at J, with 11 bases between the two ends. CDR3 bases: TGTGCCAGCAGCCCAGCGGACCGAGAGACCCAGTACTTC. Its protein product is CASSPADRETQYF.

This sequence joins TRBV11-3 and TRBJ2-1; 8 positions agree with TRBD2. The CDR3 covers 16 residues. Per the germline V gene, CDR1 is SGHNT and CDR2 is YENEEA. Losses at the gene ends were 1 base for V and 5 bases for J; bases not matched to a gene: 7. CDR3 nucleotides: TGTGCCAGCAGCTTAGGCGGGGGGCTAGGGGACAATGAGCAGTTCTTC. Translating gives CASSLGGGLGDNEQFF.

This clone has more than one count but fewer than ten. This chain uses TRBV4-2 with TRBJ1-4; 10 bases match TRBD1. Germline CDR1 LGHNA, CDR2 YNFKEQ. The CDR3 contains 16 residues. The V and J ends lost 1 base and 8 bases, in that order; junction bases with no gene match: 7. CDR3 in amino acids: CASSQAFGTGDEKLFF. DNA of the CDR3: TGTGCCAGCAGCCAAGCGTTCGGGACAGGGGACGAAAAACTGTTTTTT.

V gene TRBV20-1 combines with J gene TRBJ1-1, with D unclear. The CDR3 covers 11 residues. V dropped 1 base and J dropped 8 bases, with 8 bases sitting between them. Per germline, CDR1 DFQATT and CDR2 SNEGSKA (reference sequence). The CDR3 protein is CSARVRAEAFF. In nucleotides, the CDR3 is TGCAGTGCTAGAGTTCGAGCCGAAGCTTTCTTT.

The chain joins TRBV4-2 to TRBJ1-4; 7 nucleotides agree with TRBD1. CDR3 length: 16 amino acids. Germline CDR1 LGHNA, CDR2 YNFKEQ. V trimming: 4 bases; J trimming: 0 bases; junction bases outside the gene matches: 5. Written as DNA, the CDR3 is TGTGCCAGCAGCCCCCGACAGGGTGCAACTAATGAAAAACTGTTTTTT. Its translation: CASSPRQGATNEKLFF.

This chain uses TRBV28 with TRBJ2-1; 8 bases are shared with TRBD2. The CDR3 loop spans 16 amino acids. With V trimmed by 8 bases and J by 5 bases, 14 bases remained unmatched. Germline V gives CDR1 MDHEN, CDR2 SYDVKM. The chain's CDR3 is CASARHGAGGNNEQFF. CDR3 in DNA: TGTGCCAGCGCAAGACATGGGGCGGGGGGAAACAATGAGCAGTTCTTC.

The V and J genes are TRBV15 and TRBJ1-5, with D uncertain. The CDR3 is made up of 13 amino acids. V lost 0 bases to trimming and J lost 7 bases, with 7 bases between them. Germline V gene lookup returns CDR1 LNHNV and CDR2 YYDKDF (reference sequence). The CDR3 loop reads CATSRDSGQPQHF. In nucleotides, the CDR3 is TGTGCCACCAGCAGAGATAGCGGACAGCCCCAGCATTTT.